Sequencing of this T cell receptor beta chain was carried out in a study of blood T cell repertoires in COVID-19. Study background: From the United States, Italy and Spain came samples of acute and convalescent COVID-19. The analysed material was cDNA or gDNA that came from T cells, B-cell-depleted T cells, or PBMCs.

How the authors handled the data: Reference gene primer amplification in the assay estimated nucleated cell counts. Data came from immunoSEQ multiplex PCR; TCRdb stores just in-frame clones and leaves some out. V, J and clone size are taken as reported in that table, and D and trimming were inferred from the DNA itself. The table has around 700,000 clones, about 87% seen once; the top ten hold about 0.26%. Germline CDR1 reads SGHVS; CDR2 reads FNYEAQ. The CDR3 spans 17 residues. Losses at the gene ends were 4 bases for V and 2 bases for J; bases not matched to a gene: 13. The clonotype comes from a woman between 18 and 29 years old with acute or convalescent COVID-19. Sequencing was carried out using peripheral blood. The rearrangement uses TRBV7-6 and TRBJ1-2; 7 nucleotides match TRBD1. This CDR3 is CASSSMGLRGQNYGYTF. The CDR3 bases are TGTGCCAGCAGCTCAATGGGTCTACGGGGACAGAACTATGGCTACACCTTC.